This T cell receptor (beta chain) was documented in a study of monozygotic twins with inflammatory bowel disease. The germline V gene has CDR1 MNHEY and CDR2 SVGAGI. This CDR3 has 12 amino acids. TCRdb re-called the 5' RACE reads and shows each CDR3 protein once, DNA omitted. Its listing shows around 410,000 distinct CDR3 sequences. The TCR comes from a human donor with ulcerative colitis or Crohn's disease, or a healthy co-twin of an affected twin (not recorded which). Source material: blood. The V gene is TRBV6-5, the J gene TRBJ1-2; TCRdb returns TRBD1, unconfirmable since there is no DNA. The CDR3 here is CASRAGINVYTF.